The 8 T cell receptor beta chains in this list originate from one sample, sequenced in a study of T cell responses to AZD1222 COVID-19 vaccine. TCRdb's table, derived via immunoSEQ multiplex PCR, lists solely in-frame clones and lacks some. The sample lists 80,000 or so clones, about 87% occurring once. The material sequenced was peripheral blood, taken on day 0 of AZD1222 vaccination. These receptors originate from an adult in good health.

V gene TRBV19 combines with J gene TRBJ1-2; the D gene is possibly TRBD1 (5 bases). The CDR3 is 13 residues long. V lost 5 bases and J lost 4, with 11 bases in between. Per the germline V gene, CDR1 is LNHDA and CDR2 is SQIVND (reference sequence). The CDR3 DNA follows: TGTGCCAGTAGTCCCAGGGAACGCTATGGCTACACCTTC. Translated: CASSPRERYGYTF.

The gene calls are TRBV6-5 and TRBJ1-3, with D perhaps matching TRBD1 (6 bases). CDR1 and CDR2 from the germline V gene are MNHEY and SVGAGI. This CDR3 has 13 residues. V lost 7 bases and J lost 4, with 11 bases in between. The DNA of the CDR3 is TGTGCCAGCAATACAGGGACCGGAAACACCATATATTTT. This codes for CASNTGTGNTIYF.

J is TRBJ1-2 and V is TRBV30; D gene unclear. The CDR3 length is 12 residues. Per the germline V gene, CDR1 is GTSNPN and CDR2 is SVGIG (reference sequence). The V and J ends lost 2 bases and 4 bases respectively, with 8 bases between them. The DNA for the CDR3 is TGTGCCTGGAGTTCGGGCGTCTATGGCTACACCTTC. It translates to CAWSSGVYGYTF.

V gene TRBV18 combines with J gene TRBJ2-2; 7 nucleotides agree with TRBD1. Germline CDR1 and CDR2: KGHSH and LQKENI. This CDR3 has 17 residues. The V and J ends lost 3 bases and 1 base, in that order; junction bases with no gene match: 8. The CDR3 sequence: CASSPQQGFGNTGELFF. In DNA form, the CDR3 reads TGTGCCAGCTCACCCCAACAGGGGTTCGGGAACACCGGGGAGCTGTTTTTT. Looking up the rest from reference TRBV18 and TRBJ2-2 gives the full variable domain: NAGVMQNPRHLVRRRGQEARLRCSPMKGHSHVYWYRQLPEEGLKFMVYLQKENIIDESGMPKERFSAEFPKEGPSILRIQQVVRGDSAAYFCASSPQQGFGNTGELFFGEGSRLTVL.

Here the CDR3 reads CASSSQQGLAGFTDTQYF. The CDR3 DNA reads as TGCGCCAGCAGCTCACAACAAGGACTAGCGGGTTTCACAGATACGCAGTATTTT. V and J are TRBV10-1 and TRBJ2-3, with 11 positions matching TRBD2. The V segment lost 6 bases and the J segment 2 bases; nucleotides outside the gene matches: 13. The CDR3 runs to 18 residues. The germline V gene has CDR1 WNHNN and CDR2 SYGVQD (reference sequence).

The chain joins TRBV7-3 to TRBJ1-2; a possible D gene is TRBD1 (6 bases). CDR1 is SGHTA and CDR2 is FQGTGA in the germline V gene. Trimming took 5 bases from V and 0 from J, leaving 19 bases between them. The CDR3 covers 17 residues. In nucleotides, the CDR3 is TGTGCCAGCAGCGCCCAACCCCAGGGGAGAGCTAACTATGGCTACACCTTC. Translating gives CASSAQPQGRANYGYTF.

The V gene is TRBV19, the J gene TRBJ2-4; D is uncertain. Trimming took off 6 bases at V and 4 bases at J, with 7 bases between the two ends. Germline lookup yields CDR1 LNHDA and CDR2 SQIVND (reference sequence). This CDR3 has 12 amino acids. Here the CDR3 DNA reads TGTGCCAGTAGCGCCAGTAAAAACATTCAGTACTTC. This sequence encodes CASSASKNIQYF. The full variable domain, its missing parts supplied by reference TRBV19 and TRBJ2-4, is DGGITQSPKYLFRKEGQNVTLSCEQNLNHDAMYWYRQDPGQGLRLIYYSQIVNDFQKGDIAEGYSVSREKKESFPLTVTSAQKNPTAFYLCASSASKNIQYFGAGTRLSVL.

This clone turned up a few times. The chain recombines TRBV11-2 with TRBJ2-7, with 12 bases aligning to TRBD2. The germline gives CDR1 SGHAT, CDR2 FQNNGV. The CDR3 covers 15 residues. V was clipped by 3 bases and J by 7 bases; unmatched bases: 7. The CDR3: CASSFTSGGPTEQYF. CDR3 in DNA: TGTGCCAGCAGCTTTACTAGCGGGGGGCCCACTGAGCAGTACTTC.